One and the same sample provided the 7 T cell receptor beta chains below, sequenced in a study of blood T cell repertoires in COVID-19. Assay used: immunoSEQ multiplex PCR; TCRdb lists only in-frame clones, some missing. Here the sample spans 180,000 or so clones, about 87% being singletons. Sequencing was carried out using peripheral blood. The receptors shown here come from a man between 35 and 55 years old with active or convalescent COVID-19.

The genes are TRBV3-1 (or the pseudogene TRBV3-2) and TRBJ2-7, with D tentatively TRBD1 (6 bases). The germline CDR1 and CDR2 sequences are LGHDT and YNNKEL (reference sequence). Trimming left V 4 bases short and J 2 bases short, with 24 bases between. The CDR3 extends over 18 amino acids. This CDR3 reads CASSPKIGFRGETYEQYF. CDR3 bases: TGTGCCAGCAGCCCAAAGATCGGGTTCAGGGGCGAAACCTACGAGCAGTACTTC.

This rearrangement joins TRBV4-1 to TRBJ1-2; TRBD1 is a possible D gene (6 bases). CDR3 length equals 19 residues. Trimming stripped 0 bases from V and 6 bases from J, with 26 bases between. Germline V gives CDR1 MGHRA, CDR2 YSYEKL. The CDR3 nucleotides read TGCGCCAGCAGCCAAGATCGTAGTTCCCATCTGGGACAAGGCCATGGCTACACCTTC. Amino acid sequence: CASSQDRSSHLGQGHGYTF.

The chain has TRBV9 and TRBJ1-4, with a weak D call TRBD1 (5 bases). Germline V gene data show CDR1 as SGDLS and CDR2 as YYNGEE. The CDR3 sequence is 15 residues long. The germline V and J ends were trimmed by 4 bases and 4 bases, with 14 bases remaining between them. CDR3 nucleotides: TGTGCCAGCAGCCTCGACAGAAGGAGTAATGAAAAACTGTTTTTT. Its translation: CASSLDRRSNEKLFF.

V is TRBV7-2 and J is TRBJ1-2, with a tentative D call TRBD1 (5 bases). The CDR3 has 13 residues. Per the germline V gene, CDR1 is SGHTA and CDR2 is FQGNSA. Trimming cost V 3 bases and J 8 bases, with 13 bases left between them. The CDR3 DNA reads TGTGCCAGCAGCTTCCCGGGACGGGAGGGCTACACCTTC. Residues: CASSFPGREGYTF.

This rearrangement joins TRBV6-5 to TRBJ2-7, with D perhaps matching TRBD2 (7 bases). Trimming took off 10 bases at V and 0 bases at J, with 16 bases between the two ends. This CDR3 contains 14 residues. The germline CDR1 and CDR2 sequences are MNHEY and SVGAGI. The CDR3 loop is CATGWGGASYEQYF. In DNA, the CDR3 is TGTGCCACTGGATGGGGGGGCGCCTCCTACGAGCAGTACTTC.

The CDR3 reads CASSLGASSYNSPLHF. CDR3 DNA sequence: TGCGCCAGCAGCTTAGGAGCCTCATCCTATAATTCACCCCTCCACTTT. The chain recombines TRBV5-1 with TRBJ1-6; D unresolved. The CDR3 spans 16 residues. Germline CDR1 and CDR2: SGHRS and YFSETQ. V was cut by 2 bases and J by 1 base, with 10 bases left in between.

The V gene is TRBV10-3, the J gene TRBJ1-1; possibly TRBD1 for D (5 bases). V shed 0 bases and J shed 11 bases, with 19 bases lying between them. The CDR3 spans 15 residues. Germline CDR1 reads ENHRY; CDR2 reads SYGVKD. The CDR3 DNA sequence: TGTGCCATCAGTGAGTCGGCAGGGTTAGACAATTTGGCTTTCTTT. It specifies CAISESAGLDNLAFF.